This entry lists 13 T cell receptor beta chains sequenced from one sample in a study of T-cell memory formation after mild COVID-19. TCRdb re-called the 5' RACE reads through MiXCR, storing one row per CDR3 protein. The repertoire holds under 350,000 distinct CDR3 sequences, with around 15% as singletons. The sequencing sample was made of PBMCs or a T cell subset sorted from them (not recorded which). The receptors stem from a man in his late teens or twenties who had mild COVID-19 (a few samples of this study predate the infection). Cell type and time point are not known.

This chain joins TRBV12-3 or TRBV12-4 and TRBJ2-1; maybe TRBD1 (6 bases). The CDR3 is 15 amino acids. The ends were cut back, 5 bases at V and 1 base at J, with 12 bases in the middle. The DNA of the CDR3 is TGTGCCAGCAGTCTAACAGGGAAGTCCTACAATGAGCAGTTCTTC. Translation: CASSLTGKSYNEQFF.

This rearrangement joins TRBV6-5 to TRBJ1-2, with a possible D match to TRBD1 (5 bases). The germline V and J ends were trimmed by 0 bases and 0 bases, with 20 bases remaining between them. Germline CDR1 reads MNHEY; CDR2 reads SVGAGI. CDR3 size: 19 residues. In nucleotides, the CDR3 is TGTGCCAGCAGTTACTCGATTTCGTTCGGGCGGGGCGCTAACTATGGCTACACCTTC. It codes for CASSYSISFGRGANYGYTF.

The sample holds a few counts of this clonotype. V gene TRBV6-2 or TRBV6-3 combines with J gene TRBJ2-3; 7 nucleotides agree with TRBD1. Trimming removed 5 bases from V and 0 bases from J; junction bases left unmatched: 5. Per germline, CDR1 MNHEY and CDR2 SVGEGT. This CDR3 has 15 residues. DNA for the CDR3: TGTGCCAGCAGTAATCCGGGACAGAGCACAGATACGCAGTATTTT. The encoded protein is CASSNPGQSTDTQYF.

This clonotype has just a few counts. The chain joins TRBV7-9 to TRBJ1-2, with D tentatively TRBD1 (6 bases). CDR3 length: 14 residues. V lost 6 bases and J lost 6, with 17 bases in between. The germline V gene encodes CDR1 SEHNR and CDR2 FQNEAQ (reference sequence). The CDR3: CASRTLGNRDGYTF. CDR3 nucleotide sequence: TGTGCCAGCAGGACCCTGGGGAACAGGGATGGCTACACCTTC.

This clonotype was counted a few times. The V call is TRBV29-1, the J call TRBJ2-7; TRBD1 is a possible D gene (5 bases). This CDR3 has 10 amino acids. From germline, CDR1 is SQVTM and CDR2 ANQGSEA. Trimming removed 7 bases from V and 9 bases from J, with 13 bases in between. DNA of the CDR3: TGCAGCGCCTGGCAGGGAAGGCAGTACTTC. As protein: CSAWQGRQYF.

This clonotype turned up a few times. The chain carries TRBV11-2 and TRBJ2-2, with D perhaps TRBD1 (6 bases). V was clipped by 5 bases and J by 7 bases, with 17 bases between them. The CDR3 has 15 residues. Germline lookup yields CDR1 SGHAT and CDR2 FQNNGV. This CDR3 is CASSPVQGKVGELFF. The CDR3 DNA reads TGTGCCAGCAGCCCTGTACAGGGAAAGGTCGGGGAGCTGTTTTTT.

CDR3 loop: CASSQEPRAGQPQHF. Written as DNA, the CDR3 is TGCGCCAGCAGCCAAGAGCCGCGGGCGGGCCAGCCCCAGCATTTT. J is TRBJ1-5 and V is TRBV4-1, with D uncertain. The CDR3 loop spans 15 amino acids. Trimming cost V 0 bases and J 7 bases, with 13 bases left between them. CDR1 and CDR2 (germline): MGHRA, YSYEKL.

The chain carries TRBV7-9 and TRBJ1-4; possible D gene TRBD1, 6 bases. The CDR3 contains 14 residues. Trimming shortened V by 7 bases and J by 4 bases, and 13 bases separated the two germline ends. Germline loops: CDR1 SEHNR, CDR2 FQNEAQ (reference sequence). This CDR3 reads CASNLGAINEKLFF. In nucleotides, the CDR3 is TGTGCCAGCAACCTGGGGGCTATTAATGAAAAACTGTTTTTT.

There are many counts of this clonotype. One end of the junction fails to match germline, which may point to a read error. The chain couples TRBV29-1 to TRBJ1-2; a weak D match, TRBD1 (6 bases). CDR1 and CDR2 (germline): SQVTM, ANQGSEA. CDR3 size: 9 residues. CDR3 DNA sequence: TGCAGCGTTGAACTACAGGGCGTCTTC. Translated: CSVELQGVF.

This CDR3 is CASRGTRGSYEQYF. CDR3 DNA: TGTGCCAGCAGAGGGACTAGGGGATCGTACGAGCAGTACTTC. This rearrangement joins TRBV12-3 or TRBV12-4 to TRBJ2-7; 8 nucleotides line up with TRBD2. The CDR3 is 14 amino acids. The V gene end was trimmed by 6 bases and the J gene end by 4 bases; junction bases not matched to a gene: 8.

This chain links TRBV4-3 with TRBJ2-7, with 7 bases matching TRBD1. V trimming: 2 bases; J trimming: 7 bases; junction bases outside the gene matches: 5. The CDR3 is 13 residues long. CDR1 is LGHNA, CDR2 YSLEER, per germline. The DNA for the CDR3 is TGCGCCAGCAGCCAAAAGACAGGGTGGGAGCAGTACTTC. The encoded protein is CASSQKTGWEQYF.

This clonotype was detected only a few times. The chain has TRBV6-2 or TRBV6-3 and TRBJ2-2; D gene uncertain. The germline V and J ends were trimmed by 0 bases and 7 bases, with 9 bases remaining between them. Germline loops: CDR1 MNHEY, CDR2 SVGEGT. The CDR3 covers 14 residues. CDR3 in DNA: TGTGCCAGCAGTTACTCGTTGGGAATCGGGGAGCTGTTTTTT. Translating it yields CASSYSLGIGELFF.

This clonotype was counted between two and nine times. V gene TRBV7-2 combines with J gene TRBJ2-3; 11 nucleotides align to TRBD2. Trimming removed 5 bases from V and 3 bases from J; junction bases left unmatched: 7. The CDR3 is made up of 16 amino acids. The germline CDR1 and CDR2 sequences are SGHTA and FQGNSA. Here the CDR3 reads CASSKRLAGGTDTQYF. The CDR3 region has the DNA TGTGCCAGCAGCAAACGGCTAGCGGGGGGTACAGATACGCAGTATTTT.